This TCR beta chain was profiled in a study of blood T cell repertoires in COVID-19. Participants had their cohort set by participant-reported clinical history. What the recovered Cohort 3 donors had was two negative PCRs, clearance, or symptom resolution. The V end was cut by 5 bases, the J end by 4 bases, with 10 bases between. The CDR3 runs to 13 residues. The germline V gene has CDR1 SGHKS and CDR2 YYEKEE (reference sequence). Clones were read by immunoSEQ multiplex PCR, and TCRdb kept only the in-frame ones, dropping some. The sample lists some 200,000 clones; approximately 75% were seen once. Sequences were obtained from PBMCs or T cells enriched from blood (not recorded which). The receptor comes from a man in his forties who had recovered from COVID-19. J is TRBJ2-1 and V is TRBV5-5, with D perhaps TRBD1 (6 bases). In DNA, the CDR3 is TGTGCCAGCAGAGGACAGCTTTACAATGAGCAGTTCTTC. It codes for CASRGQLYNEQFF.